These T cell receptor beta chains were read from a single sample in a study of blood T cell repertoires in COVID-19. The data were produced by immunoSEQ multiplex PCR, yet TCRdb's version contains in-frame clones alone and is incomplete. The sample yields roughly 230,000 clones, about 85% seen once. The specimen sequenced was peripheral blood. These receptor sequences come from a woman aged 60 to 75 with active or convalescent COVID-19. The CDR3 runs from the conserved cysteine through the conserved F or W. A D gene is named only where the DNA matches it firmly. Only some rows state a clone size, as once, few, many or a class for expanded clones.

TRBJ1-6	.	.	TRBV19	CASSSGTTNSPLHF	TGTGCCAGTAGTTCGGGAACTACTAATTCACCCCTCCACTTT
TRBJ1-2	.	TRBD1	TRBV10-3	CAISESGGASGYGYTF	TGTGCCATCAGTGAGTCAGGGGGCGCTTCGGGCTATGGCTACACCTTC
TRBJ2-3	.	TRBD2	TRBV13	CASSSRAGWATDTQYF	TGTGCCAGCAGCTCGCGAGCGGGGTGGGCCACAGATACGCAGTATTTT
TRBJ2-7	once	.	TRBV12-5	CASGSRQPPYEQYF	TGTGCTAGTGGTTCCAGGCAGCCTCCCTACGAGCAGTACTTC
TRBJ1-2	once	TRBD1	TRBV10-3	CAISETSRGQKLGYTF	TGTGCCATCAGTGAGACCTCTCGGGGACAGAAGCTTGGCTACACCTTC
TRBJ2-2	once	.	TRBV14	CASRGGPGELFF	TGTGCCAGCAGGGGGGGGCCCGGGGAGCTGTTTTTT
TRBJ1-1	.	TRBD1	TRBV11-3	CASSNLDRGRTEAFF	TGTGCCAGCAGCAACCTGGACAGGGGGCGGACTGAAGCTTTCTTT
TRBJ1-1	.	TRBD1	TRBV11-3	CASRGQGGNTEAFF	TGTGCCAGCAGGGGACAGGGGGGGAACACTGAAGCTTTCTTT
TRBJ2-1	few	TRBD2	TRBV24-1	CATSPDGSGGYYNEQFF	TGTGCCACCAGCCCTGATGGTAGCGGGGGGTATTACAATGAGCAGTTCTTC
TRBJ1-2	.	TRBD1	TRBV10-3	CAISESVKSGQTNYGYTF	TGTGCCATCAGTGAGTCCGTTAAATCGGGACAGACTAACTATGGCTACACCTTC
TRBJ2-7	.	.	TRBV15	CATRDTNSYEQYF	TGTGCCACCAGGGACACCAACTCCTACGAGCAGTACTTC
TRBJ1-4	few	.	TRBV6-6	CASSYRQGNEKLFF	TGTGCCAGCAGTTACCGGCAGGGAAATGAAAAACTGTTTTTT
TRBJ2-3	few	.	TRBV24-1	CATSDSTDYTQYF	TGTGCCACCAGTGATTCGACAGATTATACGCAGTATTTT
TRBJ1-4	many	TRBD1	TRBV7-2	CASSLALVPGQGAREKLFF	TGTGCCAGCAGCTTAGCCCTTGTCCCGGGACAGGGGGCGAGGGAAAAACTGTTTTTT
TRBJ2-3	.	.	TRBV24-1	CATSDFIADSSTDTQYF	TGTGCCACCAGTGATTTCATAGCCGATTCAAGCACAGATACGCAGTATTTT
TRBJ1-1	.	.	TRBV7-8	CASSLVSGDLAFF	TGTGCCAGCAGCTTAGTATCCGGGGATTTAGCTTTCTTT
TRBJ1-2	.	.	TRBV11-2	CASSLNLGQNYGYTF	TGTGCCAGCAGCTTGAATTTGGGGCAAAACTATGGCTACACCTTC
TRBJ2-5	.	.	TRBV12-2	CASEPNGRNPGETQYF	TGTGCAAGCGAACCTAACGGGAGAAATCCGGGGGAGACCCAGTACTTC
TRBJ1-5	.	.	TRBV5-5	CASSFLTGQPQHF	TGTGCCAGCAGCTTTTTAACAGGGCAGCCCCAGCATTTT
TRBJ1-6	.	.	TRBV6-6	CASSYSAGPGDSPLHF	TGTGCCAGCAGTTACTCGGCCGGGCCAGGGGATTCACCCCTCCACTTT
TRBJ2-3	.	.	TRBV7-6	CASSLVTNTDTQYF	TGTGCCAGCAGCTTAGTCACTAACACAGATACGCAGTATTTT
TRBJ1-1	.	.	TRBV19	CASSTMMGASPTEAFF	TGTGCCAGTAGTACGATGATGGGGGCTTCTCCCACTGAAGCTTTCTTT
TRBJ2-5	.	TRBD1	TRBV6-1	CASSEWDRARETQYF	TGTGCCAGCAGTGAATGGGACAGGGCAAGAGAGACCCAGTACTTC
TRBJ1-1	.	TRBD1	TRBV7-9	CASRTVGQGRANTEAFF	TGTGCCAGCAGGACGGTGGGACAGGGAAGGGCAAACACTGAAGCTTTCTTT
TRBJ2-2	.	TRBD1	TRBV28	CASSYGGLEGAGGELFF	TGTGCCAGCAGTTACGGTGGACTTGAGGGGGCCGGCGGGGAGCTGTTTTTT
TRBJ2-5	.	TRBD2	TRBV11-1	CASSFQGLAGVETQYF	TGTGCCAGCAGCTTCCAGGGACTAGCGGGAGTGGAGACCCAGTACTTC
TRBJ2-1	few	TRBD2	TRBV5-1	CASSLTAGGNEQFF	TGCGCCAGCAGCTTAACAGCGGGAGGCAATGAGCAGTTCTTC
TRBJ1-2	.	.	TRBV9	CASSPSDSANYGYTF	TGTGCCAGCAGCCCCTCGGACAGTGCTAACTATGGCTACACCTTC
TRBJ2-2	.	.	TRBV4-2	CASSPQAGPRTGELFF	TGTGCCAGCAGCCCCCAGGCGGGCCCGAGGACCGGGGAGCTGTTTTTT
TRBJ2-2	.	.	TRBV6-2/TRBV6-3	CASSPRLSGTYTGELFF	TGTGCCAGCAGCCCACGGCTCAGCGGTACATACACCGGGGAGCTGTTTTTT
TRBJ2-7	.	.	TRBV5-1	CASSAAGKGSYEQYF	TGCGCCAGCAGCGCGGCGGGGAAGGGCTCCTACGAGCAGTACTTC
TRBJ2-2	.	.	TRBV10-2	CASSGRLVNTGELFF	TGCGCCAGCAGTGGGAGACTAGTGAACACCGGGGAGCTGTTTTTT
TRBJ1-2	.	.	TRBV5-5	CASSLMGSYGYTF	TGTGCCAGCAGCTTGATGGGCTCCTATGGCTACACCTTC
TRBJ2-7	.	TRBD1	TRBV10-2	CASRAGQGTYEQYF	TGCGCCAGCAGGGCGGGACAGGGCACCTACGAGCAGTACTTC
TRBJ2-5	.	TRBD1	TRBV28	CASSLPGGRDGQETQYF	TGTGCCAGCAGTTTGCCAGGGGGCCGTGACGGCCAAGAGACCCAGTACTTC
TRBJ2-1	once	TRBD2	TRBV28	CASSPGLAGVSEQFF	TGTGCCAGCAGCCCGGGACTAGCGGGGGTCAGTGAGCAGTTCTTC
TRBJ2-1	.	TRBD2	TRBV11-2	CASSPWTSGDSEQFF	TGTGCCAGCAGCCCGTGGACTAGCGGAGACTCTGAGCAGTTCTTC
TRBJ2-3	.	TRBD2	TRBV3-1/TRBV3-2	CASSQVGASGGLGTDTQYF	TGTGCCAGCAGCCAAGTGGGGGCTAGCGGGGGACTCGGCACAGATACGCAGTATTTT
TRBJ2-1	.	TRBD2	TRBV28	CAGSSGGHNEQFF	TGTGCCGGCTCTAGCGGGGGCCACAATGAGCAGTTCTTC
TRBJ2-1	few	TRBD2	TRBV10-1	CASSENKRGSSYNEQFF	TGCGCCAGCAGTGAGAATAAGCGGGGGAGCTCCTACAATGAGCAGTTCTTC
TRBJ1-1	.	.	TRBV7-6	CASSLVQGSLNTEAFF	TGTGCCAGCAGCTTAGTCCAGGGGTCCTTGAACACTGAAGCTTTCTTT
TRBJ2-7	medium-sized	.	TRBV15	CATSEAVRDEQYF	TGTGCCACCAGCGAGGCGGTTCGGGACGAGCAGTACTTC
TRBJ2-2	once	.	TRBV5-1	CASSVDRMNTGELFF	TGCGCCAGCAGCGTCGACAGAATGAACACCGGGGAGCTGTTTTTT
TRBJ2-7	.	.	TRBV30	CAWSVSGYEQYF	TGTGCCTGGAGTGTATCAGGGTACGAGCAGTACTTC
TRBJ1-1	few	.	TRBV27	CASRVGGTEAFF	TGTGCCAGCCGGGTGGGGGGCACTGAAGCTTTCTTT
TRBJ1-2	few	TRBD1	TRBV7-9	CASSFGTGGNYGYTF	TGTGCCAGCAGCTTCGGGACAGGGGGGAACTATGGCTACACCTTC
TRBJ1-4	.	TRBD1	TRBV28	CASSRPQGAATNEKLFF	TGTGCCAGCAGCCGACCACAGGGGGCTGCAACTAATGAAAAACTGTTTTTT
TRBJ2-7	.	TRBD1	TRBV10-2	CASSESGTGPYEQYF	TGCGCCAGCAGTGAGTCCGGGACAGGACCCTACGAGCAGTACTTC
TRBJ2-2	.	.	TRBV7-6	CASSSLTNTGELFF	TGTGCCAGCAGCTCCTTGACAAACACCGGGGAGCTGTTTTTT
TRBJ2-7	.	.	TRBV21-1	CASRGGLAGGSGAYEQYF	TGTGCCAGCAGGGGGGGGCTAGCGGGAGGATCGGGAGCCTACGAGCAGTACTTC
TRBJ2-2	.	TRBD2	TRBV19	CASRRRGADTGELFF	TGTGCCAGTCGACGGCGGGGGGCGGACACCGGGGAGCTGTTTTTT
TRBJ2-2	few	TRBD1	TRBV9	CASSQRTGAGELFF	TGTGCCAGCAGCCAAAGGACAGGGGCCGGGGAGCTGTTTTTT
TRBJ1-1	.	.	TRBV7-2	CASSFTDGYTEAFF	TGTGCCAGCAGCTTTACCGACGGGTACACTGAAGCTTTCTTT
TRBJ1-5	.	TRBD1	TRBV2	CASGAGGALSQHF	TGTGCCAGCGGGGCAGGGGGCGCTTTGTCCCAGCATTTT
TRBJ2-1	.	TRBD1	TRBV5-5	CASSWNRGSDNEQFF	TGTGCCAGCAGCTGGAACAGGGGAAGTGACAATGAGCAGTTCTTC
TRBJ2-7	.	TRBD2	TRBV4-2	CASSQEVAGAEQYF	TGTGCCAGCAGCCAAGAGGTAGCGGGAGCCGAGCAGTACTTC
TRBJ1-6	.	TRBD1	TRBV12-3/TRBV12-4	CASSSGGGTPLHF	TGTGCCAGCAGTTCAGGGGGTGGGACACCCCTCCACTTT
TRBJ2-3	.	.	TRBV7-2	CASSPQDSRTDTQYF	TGTGCCAGCAGCCCCCAGGACAGTCGCACAGATACGCAGTATTTT
TRBJ2-3	.	.	TRBV2	CASSTLLSSDTQYF	TGTGCCAGCAGTACTCTCCTCTCGTCAGATACGCAGTATTTT